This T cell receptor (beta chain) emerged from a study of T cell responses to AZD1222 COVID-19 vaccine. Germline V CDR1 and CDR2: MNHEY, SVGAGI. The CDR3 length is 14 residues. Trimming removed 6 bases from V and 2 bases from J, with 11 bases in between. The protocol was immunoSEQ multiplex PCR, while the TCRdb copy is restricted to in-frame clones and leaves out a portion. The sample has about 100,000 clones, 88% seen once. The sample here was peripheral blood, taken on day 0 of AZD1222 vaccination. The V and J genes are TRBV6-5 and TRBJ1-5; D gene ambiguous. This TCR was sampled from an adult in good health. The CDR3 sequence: CASSPVLGNQPQHF. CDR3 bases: TGTGCCAGCAGCCCGGTGCTTGGCAATCAGCCCCAGCATTTT.